These 19 T cell receptor beta chains were all obtained from the same sample, sequenced in a study of cytomegalovirus exposure and HLA in healthy donors. The PCR made use of 60 Vbeta and 13 Jbeta primers. Sequencing used immunoSEQ multiplex PCR; TCRdb keeps in-frame clones, though not all of them. The table records hundreds of thousands of clones, about 87% of them present only once. Sample: PBMCs. The receptors shown here come from a woman between 18 and 29 years old in good health and CMV-seronegative.

This sequence joins TRBV2 and TRBJ2-2, with D possibly TRBD2 on 6 matching bases. The CDR3 is made up of 15 amino acids. Trimming shortened V by 7 bases and J by 2 bases, and 14 bases separated the two germline ends. CDR1 and CDR2 from the germline V gene are SNHLY and FYNNEI. CDR3 residues: CASILSGGNTGELFF. CDR3 in DNA: TGTGCCAGCATCCTTAGCGGAGGTAACACCGGGGAGCTGTTTTTT.

The chain employs TRBV7-8 and TRBJ2-1; 9 bases map to TRBD1. V lost 8 bases, J lost 5 bases, and 7 bases stayed unmatched. The CDR3 has 14 amino acids. Germline V gene lookup returns CDR1 SGHVS and CDR2 FQNEAQ. The CDR3 protein is CASEQDRGDNEQFF. The CDR3 nucleotides are TGTGCCAGCGAACAGGACAGGGGAGACAATGAGCAGTTCTTC.

This clone was recorded only once. This chain joins TRBV9 and TRBJ2-3, with D perhaps matching TRBD2 (5 bases). The CDR3 runs 15 residues. Trimming took off 5 bases at V and 6 bases at J, with 19 bases between the two ends. Germline V gene sequence: CDR1 SGDLS, CDR2 YYNGEE. DNA of the CDR3: TGTGCCAGCAGTCCCCCGGGATTAGTCGTGGATACGCAGTATTTT. This codes for CASSPPGLVVDTQYF.

The V call is TRBV7-9, the J call TRBJ2-2; TRBD1 matches at 10 bases. CDR3 length: 17 residues. Trimming removed 6 bases from V and 4 bases from J; junction bases left unmatched: 11. Germline-derived CDR1 and CDR2 are SEHNR and FQNEAQ (reference sequence). The CDR3 spells CASSSQPGQGFTGELFF. Written as DNA, the CDR3 is TGTGCCAGCAGTTCACAACCGGGACAGGGGTTCACCGGGGAGCTGTTTTTT.

V usage is TRBV9 and J usage is TRBJ1-4, with 7 bases that match TRBD1. V was pared by 4 bases and J by 2 bases, with 8 bases of the junction left unmatched. CDR3 length: 16 residues. Per germline, CDR1 SGDLS and CDR2 YYNGEE. The CDR3 is CASSLMSGGTNEKLFF. The CDR3 region has the DNA TGTGCCAGCAGCCTCATGTCAGGGGGGACTAATGAAAAACTGTTTTTT.

The chain recombines TRBV7-8 with TRBJ1-2, with TRBD1 as a possible D gene (6 bases). Per the germline V gene, CDR1 is SGHVS and CDR2 is FQNEAQ. CDR3 length equals 18 residues. Trimming took off 6 bases at V and 4 bases at J, with 27 bases between the two ends. The CDR3 here is CASRPRLGAGVSVYGYTF. Written as DNA, the CDR3 is TGTGCCAGCAGACCACGTCTGGGGGCCGGGGTGTCGGTCTATGGCTACACCTTC.

The chain employs TRBV7-3 and TRBJ2-1, with TRBD2 matching 14 bases. The CDR3 runs to 19 residues. Looked up from germline, CDR1 is SGHTA and CDR2 is FQGTGA. V shed 1 base and J 4 bases; nucleotides not matched to a gene: 9. CDR3 protein: CASSLRGTSGGGVYNEQFF. CDR3 nucleotide sequence: TGTGCCAGCAGCTTAAGAGGGACTAGCGGGGGAGGGGTATACAATGAGCAGTTCTTC.

The CDR3 DNA reads TGTGCCAGCAGTACCGACAACCACTCTGGAAACACCATATATTTT. It specifies CASSTDNHSGNTIYF. The chain employs TRBV27 and TRBJ1-3, with D unresolved. CDR1 and CDR2 (germline): MNHEY, SMNVEV (reference sequence). The CDR3 consists of 15 residues. V lost 5 bases to trimming and J lost 0 bases, with 11 bases between them.

This CDR3 reads CASSPRQNDNEQFF. DNA for the CDR3: TGTGCCAGCAGCCCTAGACAGAACGACAATGAGCAGTTCTTC. This sequence joins TRBV6-5 and TRBJ2-1; D may be TRBD1 (5 bases). The V gene's germline CDR1 is MNHEY and CDR2 SVGAGI. The CDR3 spans 14 residues. Deletions cut 6 bases from V and 5 bases from J, with 14 bases between.

The chain has TRBV5-1 and TRBJ1-1; D is ambiguous. The germline gives CDR1 SGHRS, CDR2 YFSETQ. Trimming left V 2 bases short and J 8 bases short, with 7 bases between. This CDR3 region has 11 residues. CDR3 bases: TGCGCCAGCAGCTTACTGGTGGAAGCTTTCTTT. Amino acid sequence: CASSLLVEAFF.

To note about this clone: The same CDR3 can be traced to other DNA sequences in this sample. CDR3 amino acids: CASSPGTGGNQPQHF. For the CDR3, the DNA is TGTGCCAGCAGTCCCGGGACAGGTGGCAATCAGCCCCAGCATTTT. The chain has TRBV27 and TRBJ1-5, with 8 nucleotides matching TRBD1. V lost 5 bases, J lost 2 bases, and 5 bases stayed unmatched. The V gene's germline CDR1 is MNHEY and CDR2 SMNVEV (reference sequence). The CDR3 is made up of 15 amino acids.

This sequence joins TRBV2 and TRBJ1-3; D unresolved. Germline V CDR1 and CDR2: SNHLY, FYNNEI. Trimming took 0 bases from V and 0 from J, leaving 9 bases between them. The CDR3 length is 16 residues. As DNA, the CDR3 is TGTGCCAGCAGTGAAGCGTGGCTCAACTCTGGAAACACCATATATTTT. It yields the protein CASSEAWLNSGNTIYF.

The V gene is TRBV6-1, the J gene TRBJ2-7; 8 nucleotides agree with TRBD1. This CDR3 comprises 16 residues. The germline CDR1 and CDR2 sequences are MNHNS and SASEGT. The ends lost 0 bases at V and 3 bases at J; junction bases unmatched: 7. The CDR3 here is CASSEAPGGDIYEQYF. For the CDR3, the DNA is TGTGCCAGCAGTGAAGCTCCAGGGGGCGATATCTACGAGCAGTACTTC.

The CDR3 DNA is TGTGCCAGCAGCAAGGACAGGGCCCCCAACGAGCAGTACTTC. Protein sequence: CASSKDRAPNEQYF. The chain carries TRBV21-1 and TRBJ2-7; TRBD1 was called by the table and not checked on the DNA. TRBV21-1 is noted as a pseudogene. The CDR3 spans 14 residues.

The chain couples TRBV5-5 to TRBJ2-5; 14 bases match TRBD2. Trimming removed 4 bases from V and 2 bases from J; junction bases left unmatched: 4. The V gene's germline CDR1 is SGHKS and CDR2 YYEKEE (reference sequence). There are 16 residues in the CDR3. The CDR3 sequence: CASSLRLAGGQETQYF. Here the CDR3 DNA reads TGTGCCAGCAGCCTTCGACTAGCGGGGGGGCAAGAGACCCAGTACTTC.

The genes are TRBV5-1 and TRBJ2-4, with 8 bases that match TRBD2. Germline CDR1 is SGHRS and CDR2 is YFSETQ. The CDR3 contains 15 residues. V shed 0 bases, J shed 6 bases, and the junction held 5 bases outside the gene matches. In DNA, the CDR3 is TGCGCCAGCAGCTTGGTGGCGGGGGGAGGAAACATTCAGTACTTC. Translation: CASSLVAGGGNIQYF.

The chain couples TRBV19 to TRBJ2-1; the match to TRBD1 covers 9 bases. J was trimmed by 8 bases and V by 3 bases; bases with no gene match: 14. Looked up from germline, CDR1 is LNHDA and CDR2 is SQIVND (reference sequence). The CDR3 is made up of 17 amino acids. Written as DNA, the CDR3 is TGTGCCAGTAGTATTCCCCTGGGACAGGGCGTCTTGGATGAGCAGTTCTTC. It encodes CASSIPLGQGVLDEQFF.

This chain connects TRBV10-3 to TRBJ2-3; 7 nucleotides match TRBD1. In germline, CDR1 is ENHRY, CDR2 SYGVKD. CDR3 length: 17 amino acids. Trimming at V came to 3 bases and at J to 2 bases, leaving 11 bases not matched to a gene. CDR3 loop: CAISDPMRQGNTDTQYF. The DNA of the CDR3 is TGTGCCATCAGTGACCCAATGAGACAGGGTAACACAGATACGCAGTATTTT.

V is TRBV27 and J is TRBJ1-2; tentatively, D is TRBD1 (5 bases). CDR3 length equals 15 residues. Trimming removed 3 bases from V and 4 bases from J, with 15 bases in between. Germline CDR1 reads MNHEY; CDR2 reads SMNVEV (reference sequence). The CDR3 spells CASSFSMGRGYGYTF. Written as DNA, the CDR3 is TGTGCCAGCAGTTTCAGTATGGGAAGGGGCTATGGCTACACCTTC.